The following is a T cell receptor (beta chain) sequence with its context. In germline, CDR1 is SGHNT, CDR2 YENEEA. The germline V and J ends were trimmed by 5 bases and 6 bases, with 19 bases remaining between them. The CDR3 extends over 15 amino acids. These data originate in a study of blood T cell repertoires in COVID-19. Whole-study context: Whether acute or convalescent, the COVID-19 samples came from the United States, Italy and Spain. PBMCs, B-cell-depleted T cells, or T cells were the source of the cDNA or gDNA that made up the material.

The authors' processing: Amplification of reference gene primers provided the estimated nucleated cell counts. Clones were read by immunoSEQ multiplex PCR, and TCRdb kept only the in-frame ones, dropping some. V and J calls and clone size come straight from that table; D and trimming were deduced from the DNA. Here the sample spans around 100,000 clones, around four fifths being singletons. The chain employs TRBV11-3 and TRBJ1-1; D remains ambiguous. Input material: peripheral blood. The receptor's source is a man aged 50-60 years with active or convalescent COVID-19. The CDR3 DNA reads TGTGCCAGCAGCCTCCCCTCCCACCGGGAGCCTGAAGCTTTCTTT. Its protein product is CASSLPSHREPEAFF. The whole variable domain, remainder taken from reference TRBV11-3 and TRBJ1-1, is EAGVVQSPRYKIIEKKQPVAFWCNPISGHNTLYWYLQNLGQGPELLIRYENEEAVDDSQLPKDRFSAERLKGVDSTLKIQPAELGDSAVYLCASSLPSHREPEAFFGQGTRLTVV.